This record concerns one TCR beta chain sequence. The antigen this receptor binds is unknown. There are no base qualities to consult, and no much larger clone falls within one base. The data originate from a study of blood T cell repertoires in COVID-19 (dated by TCRdb to 2020 to 2022). Concerning the study at large: Samples covering the acute and convalescent phases of COVID-19 were provided by collaborators in the United States, Italy and Spain. The prospective study material was composed of cDNA or gDNA derived from T cells, B-cell-depleted T cells, or PBMCs. The dataset comprised deeply sampled blood TCRbeta repertoires from subjects exposed to, actively infected with, or recovered from COVID-19. The repertoires were released in a freely available public database intended as a resource for research on the immune response to SARS-CoV-2. Samples were obtained from the ongoing ImmuneRACE study (first 160 participants) and from 1,200 or so subjects provided by 6 global collaborators. A de-identified subject ID, COVID-19 status, age in years and sex were almost always included in the sample metadata. Where HLA class I and class II types were available, the types were taken from metadata supplied by the sample provider, not from assay-based typing.

The paper as a whole reports these results and caveats: The quantity of clinical and demographic metadata differed by source and by participant and was supplied without curation.

The collaborating institutions used their own protocols to collect whole blood in K2EDTA tubes. For TCRbeta analysis, collaborators shipped samples as frozen whole blood, isolated PBMCs, or DNA extracted from either of those sample types. TCRbeta CDR3 regions were amplified from genomic DNA by means of the immunoSEQ Assay, a bias-controlled multiplex PCR. For the original study's pipeline: Nucleated cell counts per sample were estimated from amplification of reference gene primers within the assay. To quantify the absolute abundance of each unique TCRbeta CDR3 rearrangement, sequence reads were collapsed and filtered. For each sample, productive Simpson clonality was calculated by taking the square root of Simpson's diversity index across productive rearrangements. The clones in this table, taken by TCRdb from immuneACCESS, are in-frame only. Not every clone is retained; where verified, under half of the shortfall comes from an unresolved V gene, and the cause of the rest is unknown. That table gives V, J and clone size, and the DNA gave D and trimming. The sample table lists approximately 280,000 clones, around 90% of them with a count of one. The ten largest account for approximately 2.2% of the sample.

The sequenced sample was peripheral blood. This TCR was sampled from a man aged 45 to 65 with acute or convalescent COVID-19.

The DNA sequence is given as TGTGCCAGCAGTTACATGACAGGGAACACCGGGGAGCTGTTTTTT. Protein translation: CASSYMTGNTGELFF. The chain is made from TRBV6-6 and TRBJ2-2; TRBD1 might be the D gene, on 6 matching bases. As encoded in the germline V gene (reference sequence), CDR1 is MNHNY while CDR2 is SVGAGI. The CDR3 spans 15 residues, from the cysteine through the phenylalanine. Only the CDR3 region is kept as DNA, spanning 45 bases read in frame from base 1. Relative to germline, V is 2 bases shorter and J is 1 base shorter, with 8 bases between their ends.